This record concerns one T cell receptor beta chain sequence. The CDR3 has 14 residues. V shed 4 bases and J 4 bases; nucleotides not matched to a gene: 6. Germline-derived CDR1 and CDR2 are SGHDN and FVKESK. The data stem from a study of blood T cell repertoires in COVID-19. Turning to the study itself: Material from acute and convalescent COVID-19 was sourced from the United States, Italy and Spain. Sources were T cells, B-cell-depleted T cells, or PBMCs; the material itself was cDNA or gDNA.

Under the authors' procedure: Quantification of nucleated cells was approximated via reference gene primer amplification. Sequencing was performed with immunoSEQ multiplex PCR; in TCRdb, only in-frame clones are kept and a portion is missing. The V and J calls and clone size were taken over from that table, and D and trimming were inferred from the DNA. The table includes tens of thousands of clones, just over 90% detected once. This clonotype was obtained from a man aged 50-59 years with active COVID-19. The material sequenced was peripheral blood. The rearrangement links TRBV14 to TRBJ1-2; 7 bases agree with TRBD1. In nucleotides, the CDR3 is TGTGCCAGCAGCCCGGGACAGAACCTCTATGGCTACACCTTC. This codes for CASSPGQNLYGYTF.